This T cell receptor beta chain was sequenced for a study of blood T cell repertoires in COVID-19. The overall study: The study drew acute and convalescent COVID-19 samples from the United States, Italy and Spain.

Per germline, CDR1 MNHEY and CDR2 SVGAGI. The CDR3 is 14 residues long. Trimming removed 5 bases from V and 1 base from J, with 10 bases in between. Authors' methods: Quantification of nucleated cells was approximated via reference gene primer amplification. The data were produced by immunoSEQ multiplex PCR, yet TCRdb's version contains in-frame clones alone and is incomplete. V, J and clone size are taken as reported in that table, and D and trimming were inferred from the DNA itself. The data contain roughly 220,000 clones, almost 90% of them singletons. Which cohort a participant joined came from the clinical history participants gave.

The source material was PBMCs or T cells enriched from blood (not recorded which). This clonotype was sampled from a woman in her fifties or sixties with acute COVID-19. J is TRBJ2-3 and V is TRBV6-5; TRBD2 might be the D (5 bases). CDR3 coding DNA: TGTGCCAGCAGTATCCAGGAGGGCACAGATACGCAGTATTTT. Translating gives CASSIQEGTDTQYF.